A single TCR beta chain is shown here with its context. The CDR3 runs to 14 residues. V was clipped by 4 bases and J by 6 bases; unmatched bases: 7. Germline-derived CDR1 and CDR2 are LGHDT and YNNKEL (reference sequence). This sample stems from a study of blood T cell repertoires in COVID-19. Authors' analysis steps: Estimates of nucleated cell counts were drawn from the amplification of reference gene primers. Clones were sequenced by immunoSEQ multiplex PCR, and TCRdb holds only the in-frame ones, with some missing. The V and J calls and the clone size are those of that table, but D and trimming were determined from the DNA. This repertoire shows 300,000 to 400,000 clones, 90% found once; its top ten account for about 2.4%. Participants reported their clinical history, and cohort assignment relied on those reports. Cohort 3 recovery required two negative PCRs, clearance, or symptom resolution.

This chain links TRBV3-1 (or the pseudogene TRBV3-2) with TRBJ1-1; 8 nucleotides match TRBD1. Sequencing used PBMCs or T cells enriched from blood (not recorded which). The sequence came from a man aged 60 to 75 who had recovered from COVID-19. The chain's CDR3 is CASSPMGQVSEAFF. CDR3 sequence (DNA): TGTGCCAGCAGCCCCATGGGACAGGTCTCTGAAGCTTTCTTT.